This TCR beta chain was sequenced for a study of CD8+ T cells in alopecia areata. Study-level background: The SALT score measured affected scalp surface percentage in treated patients.

RNA extraction was followed by reverse transcription into cDNA, which acted as the sequencing template. The protocol was immunoSEQ multiplex PCR, while the TCRdb copy is restricted to in-frame clones and leaves out a portion. The sample records about 42,000 clones, 80% to 95% being singletons. In germline, CDR1 is MRHNA, CDR2 SNTAGT. V dropped 3 bases and J dropped 2 bases, with 9 bases sitting between them. The CDR3 sequence is 14 residues long. Sample treatment: oral pan-JAK inhibitor, 5-10 mg twice daily. Peripheral blood and lesional scalp punch biopsies were taken from alopecia areata patients. T lymphocytes (CD4+ and CD8+) were sorted from PBMCs.

The gene calls are TRBV6-4 and TRBJ2-3, with D perhaps given as TRBD1 or TRBD2 (5 bases each). The sample was CD8+ T cells sorted from blood, taken at week 24, from a patient treated with tofacitinib. This sequence was found in a human donor with alopecia areata. CDR3 in DNA: TGTGCCAGCAGTGAAGGGGAGACCACAGATACGCAGTATTTT. Its translation is CASSEGETTDTQYF.